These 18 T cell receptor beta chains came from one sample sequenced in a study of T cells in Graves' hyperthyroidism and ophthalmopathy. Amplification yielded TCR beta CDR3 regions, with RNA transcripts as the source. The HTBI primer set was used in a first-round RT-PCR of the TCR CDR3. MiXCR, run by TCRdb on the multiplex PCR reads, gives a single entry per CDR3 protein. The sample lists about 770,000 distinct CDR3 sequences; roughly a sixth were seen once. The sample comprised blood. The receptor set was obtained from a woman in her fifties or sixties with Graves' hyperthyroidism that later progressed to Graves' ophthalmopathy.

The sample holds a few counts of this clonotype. CDR3 in DNA: TGCAGTGCTACCCCATACCCTAGGGGCGACTCTCGGTACTTC. Its protein product is CSATPYPRGDSRYF. The gene calls are TRBV20-1 and TRBJ2-5; D is possibly TRBD1 (5 bases). The CDR3 sequence is 14 residues long. Trimming cost V 4 bases and J 13 bases, with 25 bases left between them. Per germline, CDR1 DFQATT and CDR2 SNEGSKA (reference sequence).

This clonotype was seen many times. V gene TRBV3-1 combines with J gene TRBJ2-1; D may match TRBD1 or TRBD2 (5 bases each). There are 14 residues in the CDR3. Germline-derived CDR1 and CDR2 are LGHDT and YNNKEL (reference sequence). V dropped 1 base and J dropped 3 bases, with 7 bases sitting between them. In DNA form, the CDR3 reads TGTGCCAGCAGCCAAGGGGACCGCTACAATGAGCAGTTCTTC. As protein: CASSQGDRYNEQFF.

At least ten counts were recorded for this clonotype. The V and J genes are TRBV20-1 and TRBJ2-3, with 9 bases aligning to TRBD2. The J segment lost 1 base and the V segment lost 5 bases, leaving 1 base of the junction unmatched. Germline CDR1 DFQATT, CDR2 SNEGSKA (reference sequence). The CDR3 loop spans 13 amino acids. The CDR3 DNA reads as TGCAGTGCTGAGCGGGGGGGCACAGATACGCAGTATTTT. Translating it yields CSAERGGTDTQYF.

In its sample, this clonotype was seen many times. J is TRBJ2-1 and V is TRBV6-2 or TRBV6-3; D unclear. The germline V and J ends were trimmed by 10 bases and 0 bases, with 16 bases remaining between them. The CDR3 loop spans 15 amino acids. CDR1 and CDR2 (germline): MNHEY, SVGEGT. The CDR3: CATSDSPSSYNEQFF. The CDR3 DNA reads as TGTGCCACCTCGGATTCTCCTAGCTCCTACAATGAGCAGTTCTTC.

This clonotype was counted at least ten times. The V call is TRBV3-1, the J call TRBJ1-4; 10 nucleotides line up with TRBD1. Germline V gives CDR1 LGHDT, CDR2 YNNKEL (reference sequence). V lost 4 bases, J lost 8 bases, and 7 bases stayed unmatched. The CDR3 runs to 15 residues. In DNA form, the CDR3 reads TGTGCCAGCAGCCGGCAGACAGGGGGCTTGGAAAAACTGTTTTTT. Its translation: CASSRQTGGLEKLFF.

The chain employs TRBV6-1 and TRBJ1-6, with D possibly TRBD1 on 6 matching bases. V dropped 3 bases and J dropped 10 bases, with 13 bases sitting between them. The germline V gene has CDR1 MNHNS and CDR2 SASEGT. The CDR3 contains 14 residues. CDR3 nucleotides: TGTGCCAGCAGTGATAGGGGGGGCGAATCACCCCTCCACTTT. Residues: CASSDRGGESPLHF.

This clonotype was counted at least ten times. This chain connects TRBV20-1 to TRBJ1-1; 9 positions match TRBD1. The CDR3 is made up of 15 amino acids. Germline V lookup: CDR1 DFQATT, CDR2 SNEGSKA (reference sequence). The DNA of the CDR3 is TGCACCGTGTTGGACAGGGGATTCATGAACACTGAAGCTTTCTTT. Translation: CTVLDRGFMNTEAFF.

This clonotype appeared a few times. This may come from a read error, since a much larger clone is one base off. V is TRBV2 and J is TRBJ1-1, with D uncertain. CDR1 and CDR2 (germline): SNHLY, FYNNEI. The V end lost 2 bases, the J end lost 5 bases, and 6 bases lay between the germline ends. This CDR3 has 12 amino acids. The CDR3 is CASSENWTEAFF. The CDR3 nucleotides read TGTGCCAGCAGTGAAAACTGGACTGAAGCTTTCTTT. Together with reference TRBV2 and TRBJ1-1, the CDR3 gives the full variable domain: EPEVTQTPSHQVTQMGQEVILRCVPISNHLYFYWYRQILGQKVEFLVSFYNNEISEKSEIFDDQFSVERPDGSNFTLKIRSTKLEDSAMYFCASSENWTEAFFGQGTRLTVV.

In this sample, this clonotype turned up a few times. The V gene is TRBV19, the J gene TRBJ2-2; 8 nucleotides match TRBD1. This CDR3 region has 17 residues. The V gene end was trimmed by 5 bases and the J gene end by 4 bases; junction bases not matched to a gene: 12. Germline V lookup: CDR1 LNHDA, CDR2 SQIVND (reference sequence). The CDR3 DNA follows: TGTGCCAGTAGTGTCCTCAGGGGGCGCGGCGCCACCGGGGAGCTGTTTTTT. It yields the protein CASSVLRGRGATGELFF.

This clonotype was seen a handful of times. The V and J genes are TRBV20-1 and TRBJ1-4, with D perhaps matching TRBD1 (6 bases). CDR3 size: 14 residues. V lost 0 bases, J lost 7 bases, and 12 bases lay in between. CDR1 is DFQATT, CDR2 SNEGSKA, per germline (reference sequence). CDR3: CSARDGGALEKLFF. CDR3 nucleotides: TGCAGTGCTAGAGATGGGGGGGCGCTTGAAAAACTGTTTTTT.

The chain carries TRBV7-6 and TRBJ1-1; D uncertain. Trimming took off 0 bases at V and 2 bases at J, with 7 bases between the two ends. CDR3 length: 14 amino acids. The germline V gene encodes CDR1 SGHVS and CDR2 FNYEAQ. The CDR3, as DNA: TGTGCCAGCAGCTTAGCTATGGGAAACACTGAAGCTTTCTTT. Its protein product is CASSLAMGNTEAFF.

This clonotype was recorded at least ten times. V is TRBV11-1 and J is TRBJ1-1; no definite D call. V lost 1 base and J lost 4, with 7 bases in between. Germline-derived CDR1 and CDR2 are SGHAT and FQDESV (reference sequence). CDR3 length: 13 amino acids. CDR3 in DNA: TGTGCCAGCAGCTTAGGGTATTTCACTGAAGCTTTCTTT. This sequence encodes CASSLGYFTEAFF.

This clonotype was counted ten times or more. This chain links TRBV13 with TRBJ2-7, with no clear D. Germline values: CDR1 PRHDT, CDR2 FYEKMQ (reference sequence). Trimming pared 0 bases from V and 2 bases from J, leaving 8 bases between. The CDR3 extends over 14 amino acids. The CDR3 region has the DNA TGTGCCAGCAGCTTAGGGACGGAAACCTACGAGCAGTACTTC. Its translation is CASSLGTETYEQYF.

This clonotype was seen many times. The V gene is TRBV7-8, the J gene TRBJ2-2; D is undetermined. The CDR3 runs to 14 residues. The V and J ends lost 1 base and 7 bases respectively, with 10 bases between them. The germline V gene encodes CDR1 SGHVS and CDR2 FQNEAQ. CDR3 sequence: CASSLGLSGGELFF. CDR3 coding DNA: TGTGCCAGCAGCTTAGGACTCTCGGGCGGGGAGCTGTTTTTT.

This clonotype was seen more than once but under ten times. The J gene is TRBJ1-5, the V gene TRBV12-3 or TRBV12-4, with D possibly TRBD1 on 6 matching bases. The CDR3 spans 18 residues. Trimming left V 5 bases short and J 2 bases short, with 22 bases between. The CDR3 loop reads CASSNANWGPGGNQPQHF. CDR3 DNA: TGTGCCAGCAGTAATGCTAATTGGGGGCCGGGAGGCAATCAGCCCCAGCATTTT.

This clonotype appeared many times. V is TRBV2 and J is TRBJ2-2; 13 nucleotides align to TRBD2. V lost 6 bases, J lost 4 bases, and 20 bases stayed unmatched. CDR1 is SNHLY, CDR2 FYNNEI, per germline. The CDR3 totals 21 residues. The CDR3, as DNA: TGTGCCAGCAGGACCGAACCTAAGGGACTAGCGGGGACGCTGGTCACCGGGGAGCTGTTTTTT. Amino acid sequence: CASRTEPKGLAGTLVTGELFF.

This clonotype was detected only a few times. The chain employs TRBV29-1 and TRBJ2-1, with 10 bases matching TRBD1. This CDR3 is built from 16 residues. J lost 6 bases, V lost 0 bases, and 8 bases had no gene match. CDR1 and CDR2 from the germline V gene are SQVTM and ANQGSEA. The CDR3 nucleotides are TGCAGCGTTGAAGACTGGACCGGACAGGGGGGCAATGAGCAGTTCTTC. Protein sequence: CSVEDWTGQGGNEQFF.

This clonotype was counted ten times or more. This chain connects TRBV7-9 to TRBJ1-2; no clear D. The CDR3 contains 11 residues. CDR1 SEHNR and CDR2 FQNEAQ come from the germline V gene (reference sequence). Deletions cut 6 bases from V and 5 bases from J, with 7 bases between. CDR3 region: CASSTAYGYTF. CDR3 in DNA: TGTGCCAGCAGTACTGCATATGGCTACACCTTC. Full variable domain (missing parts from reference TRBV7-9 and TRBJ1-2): DTGVSQNPRHKITKRGQNVTFRCDPISEHNRLYWYRQTLGQGPEFLTYFQNEAQLEKSRLLSDRFSAERPKGSFSTLEIQRTEQGDSAMYLCASSTAYGYTFGSGTRLTVV.